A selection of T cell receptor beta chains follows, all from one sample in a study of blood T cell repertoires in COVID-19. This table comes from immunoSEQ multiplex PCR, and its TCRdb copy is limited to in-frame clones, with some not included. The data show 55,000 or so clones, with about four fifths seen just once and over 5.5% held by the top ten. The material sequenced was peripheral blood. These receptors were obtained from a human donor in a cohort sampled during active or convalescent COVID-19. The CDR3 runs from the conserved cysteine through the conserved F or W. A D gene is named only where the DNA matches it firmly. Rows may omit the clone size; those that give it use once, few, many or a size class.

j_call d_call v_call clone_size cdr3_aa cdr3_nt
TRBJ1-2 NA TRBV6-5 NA CASSGYGYTF TGTGCCAGCAGCGGTTATGGCTACACCTTC
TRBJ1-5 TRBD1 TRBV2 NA CASSGTGGIRQPQHF TGTGCCAGCAGTGGGACAGGGGGAATCCGTCAGCCCCAGCATTTT
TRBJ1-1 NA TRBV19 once CASSIPWSWRGSSTEAFF TGTGCCAGTAGTATTCCTTGGTCTTGGCGGGGGAGTAGCACTGAAGCTTTCTTT
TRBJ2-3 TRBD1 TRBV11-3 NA CASSSGQGEYMDTQYF TGTGCCAGCAGCTCCGGACAGGGGGAGTACATGGATACGCAGTATTTT
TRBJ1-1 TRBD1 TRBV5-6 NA CASNTGTGLLDTEAFF TGTGCCAGCAACACCGGGACAGGCCTACTGGACACTGAAGCTTTCTTT
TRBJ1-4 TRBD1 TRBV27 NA CASTRQGGSEKLFF TGTGCCAGTACCCGACAGGGGGGGAGTGAAAAACTGTTTTTT
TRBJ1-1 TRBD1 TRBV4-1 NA CASSQRGGAFTEAFF TGCGCCAGCAGCCAACGAGGGGGCGCCTTCACTGAAGCTTTCTTT
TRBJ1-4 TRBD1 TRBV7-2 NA CASSRTGFEGEKLFF TGTGCCAGCAGCCGGACAGGGTTTGAAGGGGAAAAACTGTTTTTT
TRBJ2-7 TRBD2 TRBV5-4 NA CASSSLAGGSYEQYF TGTGCCAGCAGTTCTCTAGCGGGGGGTTCCTACGAGCAGTACTTC
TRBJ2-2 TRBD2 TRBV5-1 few CASSPRTSEGGELFF TGCGCCAGCAGCCCCCGGACTAGCGAGGGCGGGGAGCTGTTTTTT
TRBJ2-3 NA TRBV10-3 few CAISEPGRGPTDTQYF TGTGCCATCAGTGAACCGGGCAGGGGCCCCACAGATACGCAGTATTTT
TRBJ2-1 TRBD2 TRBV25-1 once CASSEAWGGSEQFF TGTGCCAGCAGTGAGGCTTGGGGGGGATCTGAGCAGTTCTTC
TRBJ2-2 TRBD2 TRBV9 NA CASSLLASGPITGELFF TGTGCCAGCAGCCTCTTGGCTAGCGGACCAATTACCGGGGAGCTGTTTTTT
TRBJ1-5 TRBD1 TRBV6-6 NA CASSYLRDRGGQPQHF TGTGCCAGCAGTTACCTCCGGGACAGGGGGGGTCAGCCCCAGCATTTT
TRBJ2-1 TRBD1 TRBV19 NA CASSTGQGVNEQFF TGTGCCAGTAGTACAGGACAGGGAGTGAATGAGCAGTTCTTC
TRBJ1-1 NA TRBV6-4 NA CASSFQENTEAFF TGTGCCAGCAGTTTTCAGGAGAACACTGAAGCTTTCTTT
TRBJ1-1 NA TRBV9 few CASSATGGVNTEAFF TGTGCCAGCAGCGCGACAGGTGGGGTGAACACTGAAGCTTTCTTT
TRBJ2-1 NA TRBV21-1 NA CASSKVRDRVNEQFF TGTGCCAGCAGCAAAGTGAGGGACAGGGTCAATGAGCAGTTCTTC
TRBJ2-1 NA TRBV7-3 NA CASSLSSRVNEQFF TGTGCCAGCAGCTTAAGTTCCAGGGTCAATGAGCAGTTCTTC
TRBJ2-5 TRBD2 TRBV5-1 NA CASSLETSGGQGKETQYF TGCGCCAGCAGCTTGGAGACTAGCGGGGGGCAGGGGAAAGAGACCCAGTACTTC
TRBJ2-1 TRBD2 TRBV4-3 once CASSQVASGVQGEQFF TGCGCCAGCAGCCAAGTCGCTAGCGGTGTTCAAGGTGAGCAGTTCTTC
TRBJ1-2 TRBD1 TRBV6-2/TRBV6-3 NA CASSYRLTFDRAYGYTF TGTGCCAGCAGTTACCGACTTACCTTTGACAGGGCCTATGGCTACACCTTC
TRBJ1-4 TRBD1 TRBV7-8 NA CASSPGTAQLIANEKLFF TGTGCCAGCAGCCCAGGGACAGCCCAGCTTATCGCTAATGAAAAACTGTTTTTT
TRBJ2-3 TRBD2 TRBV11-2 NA CASSLELRGGWDTQYF TGTGCCAGCAGCTTAGAGTTGCGGGGGGGTTGGGATACGCAGTATTTT
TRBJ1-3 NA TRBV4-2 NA CASSQTRSRGEDTIYF TGTGCCAGCAGCCAAACGCGGTCCAGGGGTGAGGACACCATATATTTT
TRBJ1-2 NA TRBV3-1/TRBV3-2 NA CASSQEGSGGQHGYTF TGTGCCAGCAGCCAAGAAGGTAGCGGGGGACAACATGGCTACACCTTC
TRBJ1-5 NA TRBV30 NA CAWTRFDSNQPQHF TGTGCCTGGACGCGGTTTGATAGCAATCAGCCCCAGCATTTT
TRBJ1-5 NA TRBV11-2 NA CASSLDAGNQPQHF TGTGCCAGCAGTTTAGATGCAGGGAACCAGCCCCAGCATTTT
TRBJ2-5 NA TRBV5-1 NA CASSSRDFQETQYF TGCGCCAGCAGCTCGCGGGACTTCCAAGAGACCCAGTACTTC
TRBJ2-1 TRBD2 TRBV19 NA CASSSPLLARVEQFF TGTGCCAGTAGTAGTCCCCTACTAGCGCGGGTTGAGCAGTTCTTC
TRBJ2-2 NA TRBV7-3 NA CASSTDTGELFF TGTGCCAGCAGCACAGACACCGGGGAGCTGTTTTTT
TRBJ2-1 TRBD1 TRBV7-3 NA CASSSDRGNEQFF TGTGCCAGCAGCTCCGACAGGGGGAATGAGCAGTTCTTC
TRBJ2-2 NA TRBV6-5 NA CASSYSVLYTGELFF TGTGCCAGCAGTTACTCGGTACTCTACACCGGGGAGCTGTTTTTT
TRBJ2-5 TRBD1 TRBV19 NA CASSPNRDRGKTQYF TGTGCCAGTAGCCCTAACCGGGACAGGGGGAAGACCCAGTACTTC
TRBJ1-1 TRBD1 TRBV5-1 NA CASRATGGTEAFF TGCGCCAGTCGAGCAACAGGGGGCACTGAAGCTTTCTTT
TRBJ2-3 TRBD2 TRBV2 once CASTAGGRTFTDTQYF TGTGCCAGCACCGCGGGGGGCCGAACCTTCACAGATACGCAGTATTTT
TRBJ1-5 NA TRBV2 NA CASSEEGGDQPQHF TGTGCCAGCAGTGAGGAGGGGGGGGATCAGCCCCAGCATTTT
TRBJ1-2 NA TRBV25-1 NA CASRHNDGYTF TGTGCCAGCAGGCACAACGATGGCTACACCTTC
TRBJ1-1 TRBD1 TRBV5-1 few CASSLDDFQGAEAFF TGCGCCAGCAGCTTGGACGACTTTCAGGGGGCTGAAGCTTTCTTT
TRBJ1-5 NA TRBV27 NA CASSPEWGRSNQPQHF TGTGCCAGCAGTCCCGAGTGGGGGCGAAGCAATCAGCCCCAGCATTTT
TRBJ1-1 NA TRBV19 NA CASSGEGRSEAFF TGTGCCAGTAGCGGAGAGGGAAGATCTGAAGCTTTCTTT
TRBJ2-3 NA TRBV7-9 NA CASSPGGPGTDTQYF TGTGCCAGCAGCCCCGGGGGGCCGGGCACAGATACGCAGTATTTT
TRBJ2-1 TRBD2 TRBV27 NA CASSGGAGGPNEQFF TGTGCCAGCAGTGGAGGAGCGGGGGGGCCAAATGAGCAGTTCTTC
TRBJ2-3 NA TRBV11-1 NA CASSLNRGATDTQYF TGTGCCAGCAGCTTAAATCGGGGTGCCACAGATACGCAGTATTTT
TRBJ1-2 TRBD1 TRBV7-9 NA CASSVTGYYGYTF TGTGCCAGCAGCGTGACAGGGTACTATGGCTACACCTTC
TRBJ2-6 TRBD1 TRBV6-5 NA CASSYTGDSGANVLTF TGTGCCAGCAGTTACACAGGGGACTCTGGGGCCAACGTCCTGACTTTC
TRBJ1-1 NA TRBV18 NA CASSPRSTNTEAFF TGTGCCAGCTCACCACGGAGCACGAACACTGAAGCTTTCTTT
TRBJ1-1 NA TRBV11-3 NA CASSLEGGEAFF TGTGCCAGCAGCTTAGAAGGGGGTGAAGCTTTCTTT
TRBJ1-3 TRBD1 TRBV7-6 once CASSLRPGQGRTGNTIYF TGTGCCAGCAGCCTTCGCCCCGGACAGGGTAGAACTGGAAACACCATATATTTT
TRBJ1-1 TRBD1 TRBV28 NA CASSAGTGGTEAFF TGTGCCAGCAGTGCCGGGACAGGTGGCACTGAAGCTTTCTTT
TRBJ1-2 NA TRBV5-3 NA CARSVLGEGGDNYGYTF TGTGCCAGAAGCGTCTTGGGCGAGGGAGGAGACAACTATGGCTACACCTTC
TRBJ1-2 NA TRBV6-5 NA CASSLNDRNYGYTF TGTGCCAGCAGCCTCAACGACAGGAACTATGGCTACACCTTC
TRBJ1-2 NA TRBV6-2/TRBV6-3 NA CASSYRDSSGGYTF TGTGCCAGCAGTTACCGGGATTCATCGGGTGGCTACACCTTC
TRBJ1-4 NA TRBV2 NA CASSEERNEKLFF TGTGCCAGCAGTGAAGAGAGGAACGAAAAACTGTTTTTT
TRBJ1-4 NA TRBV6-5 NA CASSPYRAGGEKLFF TGTGCCAGCAGCCCCTACAGGGCGGGGGGGGAAAAACTGTTTTTT